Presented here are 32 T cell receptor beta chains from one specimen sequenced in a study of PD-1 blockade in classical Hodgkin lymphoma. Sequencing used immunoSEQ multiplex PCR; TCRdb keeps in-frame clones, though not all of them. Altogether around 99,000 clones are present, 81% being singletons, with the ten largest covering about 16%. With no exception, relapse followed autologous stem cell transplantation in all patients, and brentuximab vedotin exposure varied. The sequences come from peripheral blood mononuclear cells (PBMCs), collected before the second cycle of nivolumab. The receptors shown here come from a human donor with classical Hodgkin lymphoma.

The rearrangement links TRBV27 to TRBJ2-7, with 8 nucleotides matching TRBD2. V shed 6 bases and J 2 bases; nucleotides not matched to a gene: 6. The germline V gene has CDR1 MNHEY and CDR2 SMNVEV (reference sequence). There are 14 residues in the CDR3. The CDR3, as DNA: TGTGCCAGCAGCCGAGGACTAGCAACCTACGAGCAGTACTTC. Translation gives CASSRGLATYEQYF.

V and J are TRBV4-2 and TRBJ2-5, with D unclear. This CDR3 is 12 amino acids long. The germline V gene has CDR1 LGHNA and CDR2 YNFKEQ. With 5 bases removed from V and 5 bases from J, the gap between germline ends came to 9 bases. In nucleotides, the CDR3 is TGTGCCAGCAGCTCGATTGGGGAGACCCAGTACTTC. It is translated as CASSSIGETQYF.

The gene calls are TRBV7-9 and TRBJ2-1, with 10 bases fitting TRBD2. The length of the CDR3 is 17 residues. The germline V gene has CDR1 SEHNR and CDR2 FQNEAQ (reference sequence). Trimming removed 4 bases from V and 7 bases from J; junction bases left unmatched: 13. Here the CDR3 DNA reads TGTGCCAGCAGCTCCCTCGGGCTAGCGGGAGACAGGAATGAGCAGTTCTTC. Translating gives CASSSLGLAGDRNEQFF.

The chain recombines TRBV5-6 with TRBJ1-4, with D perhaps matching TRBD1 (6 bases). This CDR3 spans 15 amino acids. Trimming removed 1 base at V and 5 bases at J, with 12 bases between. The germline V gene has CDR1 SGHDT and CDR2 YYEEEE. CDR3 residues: CASSLKGGRNEKLFF. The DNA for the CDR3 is TGTGCCAGCAGCTTGAAAGGGGGGAGGAATGAAAAACTGTTTTTT. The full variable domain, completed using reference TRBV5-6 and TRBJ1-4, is DAGVTQSPTHLIKTRGQQVTLRCSPKSGHDTVSWYQQALGQGPQFIFQYYEEEERQRGNFPDRFSGHQFPNYSSELNVNALLLGDSALYLCASSLKGGRNEKLFFGSGTQLSVL.

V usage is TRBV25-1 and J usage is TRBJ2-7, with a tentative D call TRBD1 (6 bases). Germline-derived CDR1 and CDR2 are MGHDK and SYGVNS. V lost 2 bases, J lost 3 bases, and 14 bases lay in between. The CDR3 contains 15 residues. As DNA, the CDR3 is TGTGCCAGCAGTGAACTGGCAGGGGCGAACTACGAGCAGTACTTC. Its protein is CASSELAGANYEQYF.

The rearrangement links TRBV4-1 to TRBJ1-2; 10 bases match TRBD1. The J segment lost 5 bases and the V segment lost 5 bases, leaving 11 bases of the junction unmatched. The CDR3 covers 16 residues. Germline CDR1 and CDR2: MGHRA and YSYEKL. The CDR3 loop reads CASSTLGQGSRYGYTF. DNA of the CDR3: TGCGCCAGCAGCACTTTGGGACAGGGGTCTCGGTATGGCTACACCTTC.

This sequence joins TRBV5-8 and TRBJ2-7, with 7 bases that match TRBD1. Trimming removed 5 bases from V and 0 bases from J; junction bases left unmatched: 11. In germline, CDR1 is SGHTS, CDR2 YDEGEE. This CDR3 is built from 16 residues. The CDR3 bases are TGTGCCAGCAGTCAATGGGGGCAGGGGGACTCCTACGAGCAGTACTTC. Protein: CASSQWGQGDSYEQYF.

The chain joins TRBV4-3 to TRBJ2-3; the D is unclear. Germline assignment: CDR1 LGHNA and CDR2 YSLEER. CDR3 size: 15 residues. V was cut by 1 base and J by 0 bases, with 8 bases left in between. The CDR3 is CASSQVGRSTDTQYF. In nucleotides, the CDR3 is TGCGCCAGCAGCCAAGTGGGCAGAAGCACAGATACGCAGTATTTT.

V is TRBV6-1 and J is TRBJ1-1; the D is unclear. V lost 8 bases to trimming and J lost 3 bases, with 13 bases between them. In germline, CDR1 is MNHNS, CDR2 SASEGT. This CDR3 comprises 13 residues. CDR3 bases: TGTGCCAGCTGTTTCCTAACAGACACTGAAGCTTTCTTT. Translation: CASCFLTDTEAFF.

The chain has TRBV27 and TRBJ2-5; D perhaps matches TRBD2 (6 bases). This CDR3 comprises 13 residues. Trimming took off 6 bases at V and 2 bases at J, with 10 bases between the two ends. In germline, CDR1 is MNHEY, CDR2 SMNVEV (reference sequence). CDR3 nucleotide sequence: TGTGCCAGCAGGAGAAGCGGGCAAGAGACCCAGTACTTC. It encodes CASRRSGQETQYF.

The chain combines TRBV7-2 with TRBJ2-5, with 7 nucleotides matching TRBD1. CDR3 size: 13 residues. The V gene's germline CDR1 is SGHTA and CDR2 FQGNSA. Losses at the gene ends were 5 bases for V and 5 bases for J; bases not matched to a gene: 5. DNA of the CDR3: TGTGCCAGCAGCCGGGGACAGCTGGAGACCCAGTACTTC. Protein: CASSRGQLETQYF.

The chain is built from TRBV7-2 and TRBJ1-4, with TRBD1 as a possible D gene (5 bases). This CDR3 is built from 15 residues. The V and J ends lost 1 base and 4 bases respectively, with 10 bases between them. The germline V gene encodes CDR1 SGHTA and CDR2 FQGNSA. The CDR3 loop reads CASSLEGRINEKLFF. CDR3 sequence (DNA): TGTGCCAGCAGCTTAGAGGGACGGATTAATGAAAAACTGTTTTTT.

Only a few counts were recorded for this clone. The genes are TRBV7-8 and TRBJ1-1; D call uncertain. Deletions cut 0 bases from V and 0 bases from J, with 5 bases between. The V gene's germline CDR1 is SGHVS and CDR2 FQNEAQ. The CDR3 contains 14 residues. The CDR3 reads CASSLAYLNTEAFF. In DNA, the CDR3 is TGTGCCAGCAGCTTAGCTTACCTGAACACTGAAGCTTTCTTT.

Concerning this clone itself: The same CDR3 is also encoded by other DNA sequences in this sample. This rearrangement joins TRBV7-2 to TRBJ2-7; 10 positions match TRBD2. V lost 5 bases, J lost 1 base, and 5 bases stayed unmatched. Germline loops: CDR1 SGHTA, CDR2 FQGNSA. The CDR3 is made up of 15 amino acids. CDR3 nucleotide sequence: TGTGCCAGCAGCAGCGGACTAGCGGTATCCTACGAGCAGTACTTC. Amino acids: CASSSGLAVSYEQYF.

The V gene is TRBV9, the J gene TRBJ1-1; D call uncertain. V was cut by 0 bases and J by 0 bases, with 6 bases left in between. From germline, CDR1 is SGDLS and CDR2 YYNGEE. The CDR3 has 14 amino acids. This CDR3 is CASSVEPLNTEAFF. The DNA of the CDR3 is TGTGCCAGCAGCGTAGAACCGCTGAACACTGAAGCTTTCTTT.

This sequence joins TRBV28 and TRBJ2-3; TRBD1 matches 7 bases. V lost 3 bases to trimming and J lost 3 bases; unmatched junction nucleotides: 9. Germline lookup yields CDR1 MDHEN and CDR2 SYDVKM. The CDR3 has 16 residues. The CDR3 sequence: CASSFSRGRVTDTQYF. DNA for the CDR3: TGTGCCAGCAGTTTCAGTAGGGGGCGAGTGACAGATACGCAGTATTTT.

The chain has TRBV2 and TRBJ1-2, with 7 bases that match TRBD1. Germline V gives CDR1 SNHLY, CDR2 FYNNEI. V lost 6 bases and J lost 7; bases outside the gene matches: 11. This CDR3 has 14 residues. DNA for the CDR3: TGTGCCAGCAGCCCCAGGGGGTCAAGCGGTGGCTACACCTTC. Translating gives CASSPRGSSGGYTF.

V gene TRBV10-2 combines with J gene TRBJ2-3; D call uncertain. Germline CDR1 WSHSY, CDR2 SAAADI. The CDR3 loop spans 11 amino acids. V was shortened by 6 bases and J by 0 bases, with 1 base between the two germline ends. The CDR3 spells CASSSTDTQYF. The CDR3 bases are TGCGCCAGCAGCAGCACAGATACGCAGTATTTT.

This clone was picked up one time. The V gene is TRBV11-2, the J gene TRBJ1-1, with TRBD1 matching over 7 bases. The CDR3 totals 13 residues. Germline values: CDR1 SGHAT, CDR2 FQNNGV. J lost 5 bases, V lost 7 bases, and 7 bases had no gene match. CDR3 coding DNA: TGTGCCAGCAACCCAGGGGGGAGTACTGAAGCTTTCTTT. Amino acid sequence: CASNPGGSTEAFF.

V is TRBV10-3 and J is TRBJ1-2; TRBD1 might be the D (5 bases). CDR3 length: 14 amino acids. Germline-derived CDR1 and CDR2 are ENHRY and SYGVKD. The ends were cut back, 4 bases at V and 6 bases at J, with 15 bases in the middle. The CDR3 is CAISGSTAENGYTF. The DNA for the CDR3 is TGTGCCATCAGTGGGTCGACAGCCGAGAATGGCTACACCTTC.

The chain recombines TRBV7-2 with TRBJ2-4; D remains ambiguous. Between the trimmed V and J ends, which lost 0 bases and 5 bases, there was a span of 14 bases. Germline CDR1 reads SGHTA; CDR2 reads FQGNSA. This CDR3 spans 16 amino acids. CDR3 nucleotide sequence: TGTGCCAGCAGCTTAGCGGCGCGGCAGGCTCAAAACATTCAGTACTTC. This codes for CASSLAARQAQNIQYF.

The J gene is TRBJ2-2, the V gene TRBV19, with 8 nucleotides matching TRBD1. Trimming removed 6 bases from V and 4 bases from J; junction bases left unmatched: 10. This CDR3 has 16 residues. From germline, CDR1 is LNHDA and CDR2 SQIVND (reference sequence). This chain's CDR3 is CASRTTGTGPTGELFF. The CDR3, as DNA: TGTGCCAGTAGGACTACCGGGACAGGACCCACCGGGGAGCTGTTTTTT.

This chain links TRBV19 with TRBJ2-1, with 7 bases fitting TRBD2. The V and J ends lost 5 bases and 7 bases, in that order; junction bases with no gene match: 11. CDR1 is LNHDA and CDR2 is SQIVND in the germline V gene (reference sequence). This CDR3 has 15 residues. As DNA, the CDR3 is TGTGCCAGTAGTGTTGCGGGAGAGGTAAGGAATGAGCAGTTCTTC. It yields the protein CASSVAGEVRNEQFF.

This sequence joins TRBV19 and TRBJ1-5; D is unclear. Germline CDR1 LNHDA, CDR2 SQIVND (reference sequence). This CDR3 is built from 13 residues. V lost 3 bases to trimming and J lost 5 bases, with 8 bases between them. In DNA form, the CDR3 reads TGTGCCAGTAGTATTGAGAGGGATCAGCCCCAGCATTTT. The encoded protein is CASSIERDQPQHF.

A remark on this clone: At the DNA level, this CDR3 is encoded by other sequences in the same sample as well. CDR3 region: CAIRPGQGSNTIYF. The CDR3 DNA follows: TGTGCCATCCGACCGGGGCAGGGTTCGAACACCATATATTTT. V gene TRBV6-5 combines with J gene TRBJ1-3; D might be TRBD1 (5 bases). V was shortened by 10 bases and J by 7 bases, with 20 bases between the two germline ends. CDR3 length equals 14 residues. The germline V gene encodes CDR1 MNHEY and CDR2 SVGAGI.

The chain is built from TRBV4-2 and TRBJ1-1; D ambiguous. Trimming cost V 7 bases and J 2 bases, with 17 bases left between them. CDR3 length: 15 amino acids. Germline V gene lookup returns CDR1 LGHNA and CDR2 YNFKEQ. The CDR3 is CASNPNYLLNTEAFF. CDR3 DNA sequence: TGTGCCAGCAACCCTAACTACCTTCTTAACACTGAAGCTTTCTTT.

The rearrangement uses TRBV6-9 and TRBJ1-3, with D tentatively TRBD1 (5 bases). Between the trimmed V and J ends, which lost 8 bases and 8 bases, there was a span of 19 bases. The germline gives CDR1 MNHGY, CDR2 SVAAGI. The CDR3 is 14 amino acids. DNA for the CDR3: TGTGCCAGCCAGGGTGGGCCACAGCGGTACACCATATATTTT. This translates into CASQGGPQRYTIYF.

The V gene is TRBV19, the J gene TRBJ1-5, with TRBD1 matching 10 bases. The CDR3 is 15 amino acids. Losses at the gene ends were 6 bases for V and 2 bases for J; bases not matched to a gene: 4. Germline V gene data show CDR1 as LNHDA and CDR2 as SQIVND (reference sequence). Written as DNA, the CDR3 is TGTGCCAGTAGAACCGGGACAGGGGGCAATCAGCCCCAGCATTTT. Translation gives CASRTGTGGNQPQHF.

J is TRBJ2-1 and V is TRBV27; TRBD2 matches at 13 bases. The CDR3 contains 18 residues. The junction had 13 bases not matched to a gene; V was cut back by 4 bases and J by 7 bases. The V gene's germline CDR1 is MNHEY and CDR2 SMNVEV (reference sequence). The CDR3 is CASSSPHRTSGRWNEQFF. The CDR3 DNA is TGTGCCAGCAGTTCCCCCCACCGGACTAGCGGGAGATGGAATGAGCAGTTCTTC.

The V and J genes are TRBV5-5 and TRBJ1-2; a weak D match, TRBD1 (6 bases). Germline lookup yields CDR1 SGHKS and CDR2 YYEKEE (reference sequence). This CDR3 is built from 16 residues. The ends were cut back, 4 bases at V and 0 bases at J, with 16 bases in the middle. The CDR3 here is CASSRYRTEPNYGYTF. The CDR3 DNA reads TGTGCCAGCAGCCGTTATAGGACAGAGCCTAACTATGGCTACACCTTC.

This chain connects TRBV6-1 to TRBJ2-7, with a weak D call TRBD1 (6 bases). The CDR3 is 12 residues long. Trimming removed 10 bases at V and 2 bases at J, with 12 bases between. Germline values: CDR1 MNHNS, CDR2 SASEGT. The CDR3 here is CAITGNTYEQYF. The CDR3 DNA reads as TGTGCCATCACAGGGAATACCTACGAGCAGTACTTC.

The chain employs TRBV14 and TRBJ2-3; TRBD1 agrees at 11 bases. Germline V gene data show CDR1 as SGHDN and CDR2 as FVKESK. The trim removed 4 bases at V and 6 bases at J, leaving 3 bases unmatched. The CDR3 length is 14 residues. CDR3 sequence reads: CASSRTGGLDTQYF. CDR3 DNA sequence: TGTGCCAGCAGCCGGACAGGGGGCCTGGATACGCAGTATTTT.